This T cell receptor (beta chain) appears in the sequencing data of a study of T cell responses to AZD1222 COVID-19 vaccine. Overall study results and limits: Spike-wide vaccine-associated CD4 TCRs dominated at 160-218 and 743-854.

The protocol was immunoSEQ multiplex PCR, while the TCRdb copy is restricted to in-frame clones and leaves out a portion. This sample carries about 97,000 clones, 70% to 90% of them seen once, and the ten largest clones take about 2.5%. Germline values: CDR1 SGHRS, CDR2 YFSETQ. There are 15 residues in the CDR3. The V and J ends lost 4 bases and 4 bases, in that order; junction bases with no gene match: 7. About this clone itself: Its specificity is not known.

The J gene is TRBJ2-3, the V gene TRBV5-1; 9 positions agree with TRBD1. The clonotype was recovered from an adult in good health. Here the sequenced sample was peripheral blood, taken on day 0 of AZD1222 vaccination. The CDR3 reads CASSPYRGRSDTQYF. For the CDR3, the DNA is TGCGCCAGCAGCCCTTACAGGGGGCGATCAGATACGCAGTATTTT.